The 12 T cell receptor beta chains reported below all come from one sample, sequenced in a study of T cell changes during pregnancy in multiple sclerosis. Generated by immunoSEQ multiplex PCR, the TCRdb table keeps only in-frame clones and is missing some. The table includes tens of thousands of clones, roughly 92% detected once. The sequences come from peripheral blood, collected in the second trimester of pregnancy. These TCRs come from a female donor with multiple sclerosis, enrolled in a pregnancy study.

This clone appeared a single time. The chain is built from TRBV18 and TRBJ2-3; D is uncertain. The V end lost 1 base, the J end lost 2 bases, and 10 bases lay between the germline ends. This CDR3 has 15 residues. In germline, CDR1 is KGHSH, CDR2 LQKENI. Here the CDR3 DNA reads TGTGCCAGCTCACCACTTATCGTAAACACAGATACGCAGTATTTT. Translated, it gives CASSPLIVNTDTQYF. The full variable domain, its missing parts supplied by reference TRBV18 and TRBJ2-3, is NAGVMQNPRHLVRRRGQEARLRCSPMKGHSHVYWYRQLPEEGLKFMVYLQKENIIDESGMPKERFSAEFPKEGPSILRIQQVVRGDSAAYFCASSPLIVNTDTQYFGPGTRLTVL.

The CDR3 coding sequence is TGTGCCAGCAGCGTAGGCTCAGGACTCTATAGGAACACTGAAGCTTTCTTT. Its protein product is CASSVGSGLYRNTEAFF. The chain has TRBV9 and TRBJ1-1; D is ambiguous. With 0 bases removed from V and 1 base from J, the gap between germline ends came to 16 bases. This CDR3 comprises 17 residues. Germline assignment: CDR1 SGDLS and CDR2 YYNGEE.

This sequence joins TRBV7-9 and TRBJ2-5; D is ambiguous. This CDR3 has 14 amino acids. V was pared by 5 bases and J by 0 bases, with 10 bases between. Germline V gives CDR1 SEHNR, CDR2 FQNEAQ (reference sequence). The CDR3 is CASSHPVHQETQYF. The CDR3, as DNA: TGTGCCAGCAGCCACCCGGTGCACCAAGAGACCCAGTACTTC.

CDR3 residues: CASSDVAGGQSYEQYF. The CDR3 nucleotides are TGTGCCAGCAGCGACGTAGCGGGGGGCCAATCCTACGAGCAGTACTTC. The genes are TRBV13 and TRBJ2-7, with 10 positions matching TRBD2. The germline V gene has CDR1 PRHDT and CDR2 FYEKMQ (reference sequence). This CDR3 is built from 16 residues. With V trimmed by 5 bases and J by 1 base, 8 bases remained unmatched.

The rearrangement joins TRBV7-2 to TRBJ2-3; 14 bases line up with TRBD2. Losses at the gene ends were 1 base for V and 4 bases for J; bases not matched to a gene: 7. CDR3 length: 18 amino acids. Germline-derived CDR1 and CDR2 are SGHTA and FQGNSA. CDR3 region: CASSLVLRLAGGADTQYF. CDR3 nucleotide sequence: TGTGCCAGCAGCTTAGTGTTGAGACTAGCGGGAGGGGCAGATACGCAGTATTTT.

The chain carries TRBV27 and TRBJ2-3; D may be TRBD1 (6 bases). Germline CDR1 and CDR2: MNHEY and SMNVEV (reference sequence). This CDR3 contains 15 residues. V lost 2 bases, J lost 0 bases, and 9 bases lay in between. CDR3 bases: TGTGCCAGCAGTTTAGGGGGCAGTAGCACAGATACGCAGTATTTT. Its protein product is CASSLGGSSTDTQYF.

The chain joins TRBV6-5 to TRBJ1-1; 7 nucleotides agree with TRBD1. The CDR3 runs to 15 residues. Germline trimming cut 6 bases from V and 2 bases from J; bases unmatched to any gene: 9. Germline loops: CDR1 MNHEY, CDR2 SVGAGI. The CDR3 DNA sequence: TGTGCCAGCAGCACACTAGGGACAGCAAACACTGAAGCTTTCTTT. Protein: CASSTLGTANTEAFF.

The gene calls are TRBV10-3 and TRBJ2-2; 10 positions agree with TRBD1. Germline-derived CDR1 and CDR2 are ENHRY and SYGVKD. J lost 6 bases, V lost 2 bases, and 3 bases had no gene match. This CDR3 contains 15 residues. CDR3 nucleotide sequence: TGTGCCATCAGTGAGCCGGGACAGGGGTCCGGGGAGCTGTTTTTT. This codes for CAISEPGQGSGELFF.

This chain links TRBV5-6 with TRBJ2-3; maybe TRBD1 (6 bases). The CDR3 is 15 amino acids. CDR1 SGHDT and CDR2 YYEEEE come from the germline V gene. V was clipped by 2 bases and J by 2 bases, with 12 bases between them. CDR3 protein: CASSFYRTDTDTQYF. CDR3 DNA sequence: TGTGCCAGCAGCTTCTATCGGACAGACACAGATACGCAGTATTTT.

The chain links TRBV9 to TRBJ2-5; 7 bases align to TRBD2. Germline lookup yields CDR1 SGDLS and CDR2 YYNGEE. Trimming at V came to 3 bases and at J to 6 bases, leaving 14 bases not matched to a gene. The CDR3 totals 16 residues. CDR3 loop: CASSAPMWGGKQTQYF. DNA for the CDR3: TGTGCCAGCAGCGCCCCCATGTGGGGGGGTAAACAGACCCAGTACTTC.

The chain couples TRBV19 to TRBJ1-1; no reliable D call. CDR1 is LNHDA, CDR2 SQIVND, per germline (reference sequence). The ends were cut back, 8 bases at V and 2 bases at J, with 12 bases in the middle. The CDR3 is 13 amino acids. CDR3 residues: CASVRGGNTEAFF. The CDR3 coding sequence is TGTGCCAGTGTTAGAGGAGGCAACACTGAAGCTTTCTTT. The full variable domain, its missing parts supplied by reference TRBV19 and TRBJ1-1, is DGGITQSPKYLFRKEGQNVTLSCEQNLNHDAMYWYRQDPGQGLRLIYYSQIVNDFQKGDIAEGYSVSREKKESFPLTVTSAQKNPTAFYLCASVRGGNTEAFFGQGTRLTVV.

The V call is TRBV5-1, the J call TRBJ2-6, with 11 bases fitting TRBD1. V dropped 4 bases and J dropped 0; count of bases not matched to a gene: 3. Per germline, CDR1 SGHRS and CDR2 YFSETQ. CDR3 length: 17 residues. For the CDR3, the DNA is TGCGCCAGCAGCCGAGGGACAGGGGGCTCTGGGGCCAACGTCCTGACTTTC. Translated, it gives CASSRGTGGSGANVLTF. Complete variable domain (other parts from reference TRBV5-1 and TRBJ2-6): KAGVTQTPRYLIKTRGQQVTLSCSPISGHRSVSWYQQTPGQGLQFLFEYFSETQRNKGNFPGRFSGRQFSNSRSEMNVSTLELGDSALYLCASSRGTGGSGANVLTFGAGSRLTVL.